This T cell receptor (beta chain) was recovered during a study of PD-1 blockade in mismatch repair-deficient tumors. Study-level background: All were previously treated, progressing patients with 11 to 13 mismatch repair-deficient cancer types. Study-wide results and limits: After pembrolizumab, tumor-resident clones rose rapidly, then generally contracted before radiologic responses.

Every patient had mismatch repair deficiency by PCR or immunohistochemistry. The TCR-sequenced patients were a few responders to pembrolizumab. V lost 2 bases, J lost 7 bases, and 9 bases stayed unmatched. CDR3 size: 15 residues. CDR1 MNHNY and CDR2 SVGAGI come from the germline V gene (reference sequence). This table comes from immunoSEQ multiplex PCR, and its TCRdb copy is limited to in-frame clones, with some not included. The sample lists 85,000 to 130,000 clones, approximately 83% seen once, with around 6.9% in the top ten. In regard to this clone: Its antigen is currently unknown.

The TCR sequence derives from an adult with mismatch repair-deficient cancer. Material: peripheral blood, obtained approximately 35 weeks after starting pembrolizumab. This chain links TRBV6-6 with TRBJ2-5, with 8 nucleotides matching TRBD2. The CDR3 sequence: CASSYPAGAIATQYF. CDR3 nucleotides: TGTGCCAGCAGTTACCCAGCGGGAGCGATTGCGACCCAGTACTTC.